This T cell receptor (beta chain) was recorded in a study of shared clonotypes between healthy human individuals (dated by TCRdb to the early 2020s). Study-wide context: A couple of women and a few men aged 18 to 49 years were included in the cohort. To increase sequencing depth and limit assay-specific biases, different laboratories used diverse techniques to prepare libraries and sequence TCR repertoires. Between about 0.9 and 8.9 billion PBMCs per donor were obtained by leukapheresis. Blood TCR repertoires of a handful of healthy adults were deeply sequenced to estimate repertoire size and the extent of clonotype sharing between individuals. Per donor, three plates each were used for CD4 naive and CD4 memory, two for CD8 naive, and one for CD8 memory. The investigation overall reported the following: Approximately 5% of naive CD4, 3% to 3.5% of naive CD8, about 2.4% of memory CD4, and approximately 0.4% of memory CD8 clonotypes were shared across four donors. Higher generation probabilities were observed for clonotypes shared by all four sorted-subset donors than for non-shared clonotypes. Pairwise subsampling led to the expectation that sequencing depth would affect the degree of clonotype sharing among donors. The small number of donors limited the genetic and exposure-history diversity represented. Estimated clonotype richness was generally larger for naive than for memory subsets. Sampling was restricted to blood, and TCR repertoires in tissue are likely to differ from TCR repertoires in blood. Incomplete sequencing was indicated by rarefaction of sorted-subset datasets, despite the large sequencing depth.

Using the deep immunoSEQ assay, multiplex PCR amplified TCR CDR3 regions from genomic DNA. Extracted genomic DNA from each cell subset was distributed evenly across all wells of several immunoSEQ 96-well plates, and each plate was treated as a replicate. For sorted subsets, each replicate PCR was loaded with 200 ng genomic DNA, equivalent to 30,000 or so T cell genomes. The purified libraries were quantified using a Qubit 3.0 fluorometer, sized with a Bioanalyzer 2100, and then quantified again using the KAPA Library Quantification kit. Each immunoSEQ 96-well plate was sequenced on its own single-read 150-cycle Illumina NextSeq 550 flow cell. Concerning the study's data processing: The immunoSEQ output contained only junctional sequences without quality scores, so filtering could not match that applied to full-length reads. To assign V/J genes and CDR3, sequences were annotated against IMGT germline references using PyIR, a Python wrapper for IgBLAST v1.9. Reads were filtered out if the reads had weak V/J assignments (E-value above 1e-6), no CDR3, stop codons, out-of-frame junctions, or ambiguous translated residues. V3J clonotypes were defined as sequences sharing an identical inferred V gene, J gene, and CDR3 amino acid sequence. To compute the percentage overlap between repertoires, the number of shared unique clonotypes was divided by the size of the smaller repertoire. Richness of each repertoire was evaluated using RTK rarefaction, the Chao1 estimator, and Recon v2.1 estimates of unobserved clonotypes. Generation probabilities for all TCRbeta clonotypes obtained by the gDNA method from a handful of donors were computed using OLGA. TCRdb's version of the immuneACCESS table is confined to in-frame rearrangements and falls short of the full clone set. An unresolved V gene accounts for under half of the shortfall where checked; the remainder is of unknown origin. V and J calls and clone size are as listed in that table; D and trimming were resolved from the DNA. This sample has 950,000 to 1,100,000 clones in its table, and roughly 74% of those were observed once. The ten largest clones add up to 0.55% to 0.7% of the sample.

In the case of this clone: Its recognized antigen is unknown. No qualities accompany the bases; no much larger clone lies one base away.

Donors were healthy HIV-negative adults with no recently reported acute infections or vaccinations. Only Caucasian adults living in Nashville, Tennessee, USA were represented among the donors. CD4+ T cells were enriched by magnetic negative selection, after which naive cells were positively selected on CD45RA and the negative fraction was taken as the memory subset. After blood collection by leukapheresis, PBMCs were isolated using Ficoll-Histopaque density gradient centrifugation and then cryopreserved in the vapor phase of liquid nitrogen. Analytical flow cytometry was used to check the purity and quantity of every magnetically sorted T cell population. Each sorted fraction had its genomic DNA isolated and then quantified by UV absorbance on a Nanodrop 2000c. From a lookup of the germline V gene, CDR1 and CDR2 are MDHEN and SYDVKM. The junction shows trimming of 6 bases on V and 3 bases on J, plus 20 bases between the germline ends. The CDR3 runs 16 amino acids, cysteine and phenylalanine included. Only the CDR3 region is kept as DNA, spanning 48 bases read in frame from base 1.

The receptor's source is a man younger than 35 in good health. Some clones in this sample may be carry-over from other donors' samples. Sequencing used memory CD4+ T cells from PBMCs. This specimen's cell subset or site label, per the study, means: CD45RA-negative fraction. The rearrangement joined TRBV28 to TRBJ2-5; the D gene may be TRBD1 or TRBD2, since each aligns over 5 bases. The CDR3 protein sequence reads: CASSPLRPRGEETQYF. The DNA is as follows: TGTGCCAGCAGCCCCCTACGGCCGCGAGGGGAAGAGACCCAGTACTTC.